Sequencing of this T cell receptor beta chain was carried out in a study of CD8+ T cells in alopecia areata. The overall study: Treated individuals took tofacitinib by mouth, 5 to 10 mg twice daily.

Germline CDR1 and CDR2: MGHRA and YSYEKL. V lost 4 bases to trimming and J lost 10 bases, with 20 bases between them. CDR3 length equals 14 residues. Following extraction, RNA underwent reverse transcription to cDNA, which served as the sequencing template. Method: immunoSEQ multiplex PCR; TCRdb's copy keeps in-frame clones and lacks some. The sample lists more than 95,000 clones; approximately 42% were seen once. The rearrangement joins TRBV4-1 to TRBJ2-7; possibly TRBD1 for D (6 bases). This clonotype was sampled from a human donor with alopecia areata. Sequenced sample: CD4+ T cells sorted from blood. CDR3 residues: CASSPDRQFIVQYF. The CDR3, as DNA: TGCGCCAGCAGCCCTGACAGGCAATTTATCGTACAGTACTTC.